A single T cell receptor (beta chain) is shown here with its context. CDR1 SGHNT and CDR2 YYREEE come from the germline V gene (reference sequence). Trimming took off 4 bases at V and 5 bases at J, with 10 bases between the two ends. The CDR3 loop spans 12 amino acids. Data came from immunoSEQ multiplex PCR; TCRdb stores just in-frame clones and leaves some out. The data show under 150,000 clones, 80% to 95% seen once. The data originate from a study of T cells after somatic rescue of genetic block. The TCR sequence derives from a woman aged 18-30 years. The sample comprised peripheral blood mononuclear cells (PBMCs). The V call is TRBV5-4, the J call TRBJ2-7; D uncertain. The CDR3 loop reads CASSVATHEQYF. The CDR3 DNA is TGTGCCAGCAGCGTAGCCACGCACGAGCAGTACTTC.